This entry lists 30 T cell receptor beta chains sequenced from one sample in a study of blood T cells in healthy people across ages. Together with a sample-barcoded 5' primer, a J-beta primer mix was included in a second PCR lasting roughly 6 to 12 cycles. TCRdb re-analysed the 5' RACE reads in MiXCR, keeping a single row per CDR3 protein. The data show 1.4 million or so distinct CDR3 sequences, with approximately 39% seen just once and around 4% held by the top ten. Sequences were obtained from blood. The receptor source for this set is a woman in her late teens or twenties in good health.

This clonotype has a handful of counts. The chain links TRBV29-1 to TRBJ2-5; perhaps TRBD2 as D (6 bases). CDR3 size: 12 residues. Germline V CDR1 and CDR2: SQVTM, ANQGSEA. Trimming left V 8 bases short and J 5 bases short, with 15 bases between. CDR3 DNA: TGCAGCACCATGAGGGGAGGCGAGACCCAGTACTTC. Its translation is CSTMRGGETQYF.

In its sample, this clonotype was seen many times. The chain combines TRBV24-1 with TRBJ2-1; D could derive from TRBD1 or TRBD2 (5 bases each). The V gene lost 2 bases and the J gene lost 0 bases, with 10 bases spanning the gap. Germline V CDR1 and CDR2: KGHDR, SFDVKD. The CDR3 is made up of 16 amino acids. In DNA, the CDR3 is TGTGCCACCAGTGATTCGTCAGGGAGCTCCTACAATGAGCAGTTCTTC. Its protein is CATSDSSGSSYNEQFF.

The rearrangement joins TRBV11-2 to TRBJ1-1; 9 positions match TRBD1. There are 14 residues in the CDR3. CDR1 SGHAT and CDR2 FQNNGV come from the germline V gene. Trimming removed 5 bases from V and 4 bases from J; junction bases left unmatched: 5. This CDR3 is CASSGQGWTTEAFF. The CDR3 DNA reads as TGTGCCAGCAGCGGACAGGGGTGGACCACTGAAGCTTTCTTT.

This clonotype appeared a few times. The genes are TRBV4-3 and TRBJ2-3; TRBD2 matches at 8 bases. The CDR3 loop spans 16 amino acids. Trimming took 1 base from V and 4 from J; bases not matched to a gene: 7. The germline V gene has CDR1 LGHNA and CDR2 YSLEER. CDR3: CASSQVPAGEPDTQYF. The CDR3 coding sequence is TGCGCCAGCAGCCAAGTGCCAGCGGGGGAGCCAGATACGCAGTATTTT.

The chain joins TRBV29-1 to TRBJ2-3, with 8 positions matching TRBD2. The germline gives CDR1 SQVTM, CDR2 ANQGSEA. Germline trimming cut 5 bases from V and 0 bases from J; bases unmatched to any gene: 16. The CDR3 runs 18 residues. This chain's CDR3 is CSVLPGVAGSTSTDTQYF. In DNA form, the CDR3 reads TGCAGCGTTCTACCGGGGGTAGCGGGAAGTACTAGCACAGATACGCAGTATTTT.

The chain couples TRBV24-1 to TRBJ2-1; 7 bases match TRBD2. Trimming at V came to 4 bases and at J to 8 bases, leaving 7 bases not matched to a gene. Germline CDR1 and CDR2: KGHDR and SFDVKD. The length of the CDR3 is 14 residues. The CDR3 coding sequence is TGTGCCACCAGTGAGCGGACTAGTCATCATGAGCAGTTCTTC. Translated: CATSERTSHHEQFF.

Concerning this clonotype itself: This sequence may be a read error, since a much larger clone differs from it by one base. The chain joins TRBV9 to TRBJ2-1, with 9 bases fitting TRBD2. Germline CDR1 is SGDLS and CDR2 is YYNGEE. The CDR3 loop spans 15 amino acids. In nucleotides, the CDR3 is TGTGACAGCAGCGTAGGCGGGGGGGTCTACAATGAGCAGTTCTTC. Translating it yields CDSSVGGGVYNEQFF.

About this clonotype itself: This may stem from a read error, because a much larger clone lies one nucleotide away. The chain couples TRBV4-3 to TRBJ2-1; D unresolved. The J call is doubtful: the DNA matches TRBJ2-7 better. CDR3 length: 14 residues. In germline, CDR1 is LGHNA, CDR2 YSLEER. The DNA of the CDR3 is TGCGCCAGCAGCCAAGGGAGCTCCTACAATGAGCAGTACTTC. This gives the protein CASSQGSSYNEQYF.

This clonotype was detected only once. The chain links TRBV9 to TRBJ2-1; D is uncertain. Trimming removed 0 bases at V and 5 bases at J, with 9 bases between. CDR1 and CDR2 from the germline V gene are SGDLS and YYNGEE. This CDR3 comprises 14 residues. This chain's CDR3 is CASSVVGSNNEQFF. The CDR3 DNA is TGTGCCAGCAGCGTAGTGGGTAGTAACAATGAGCAGTTCTTC.

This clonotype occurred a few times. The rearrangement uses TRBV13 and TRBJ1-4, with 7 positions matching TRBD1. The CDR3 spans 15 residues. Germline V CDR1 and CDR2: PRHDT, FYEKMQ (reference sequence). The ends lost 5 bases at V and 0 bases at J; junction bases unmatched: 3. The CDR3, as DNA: TGTGCCAGCAGCACGGGACAGCCAACTAATGAAAAACTGTTTTTT. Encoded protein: CASSTGQPTNEKLFF.

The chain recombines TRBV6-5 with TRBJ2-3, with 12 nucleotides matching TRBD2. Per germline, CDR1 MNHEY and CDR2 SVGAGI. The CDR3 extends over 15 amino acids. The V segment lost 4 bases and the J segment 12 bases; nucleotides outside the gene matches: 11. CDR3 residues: CASSFYFRTSGEQYF. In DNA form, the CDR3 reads TGTGCCAGCAGTTTCTACTTTCGGACTAGCGGGGAACAGTATTTT.

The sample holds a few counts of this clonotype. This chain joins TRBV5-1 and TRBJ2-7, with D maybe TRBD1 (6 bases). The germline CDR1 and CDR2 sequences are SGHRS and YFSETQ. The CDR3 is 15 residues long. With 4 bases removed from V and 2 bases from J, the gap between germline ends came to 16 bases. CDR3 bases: TGCGCCAGCAGCCCGAACCAGGGGCTAGCCTACGAGCAGTACTTC. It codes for CASSPNQGLAYEQYF. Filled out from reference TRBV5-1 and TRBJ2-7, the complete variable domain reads KAGVTQTPRYLIKTRGQQVTLSCSPISGHRSVSWYQQTPGQGLQFLFEYFSETQRNKGNFPGRFSGRQFSNSRSEMNVSTLELGDSALYLCASSPNQGLAYEQYFGPGTRLTVT.

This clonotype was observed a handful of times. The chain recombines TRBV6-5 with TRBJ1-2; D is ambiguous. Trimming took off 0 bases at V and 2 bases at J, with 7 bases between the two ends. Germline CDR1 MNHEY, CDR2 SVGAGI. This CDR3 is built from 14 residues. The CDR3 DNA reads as TGTGCCAGCAGTTACTCGAAACTGAACTATGGCTACACCTTC. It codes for CASSYSKLNYGYTF.

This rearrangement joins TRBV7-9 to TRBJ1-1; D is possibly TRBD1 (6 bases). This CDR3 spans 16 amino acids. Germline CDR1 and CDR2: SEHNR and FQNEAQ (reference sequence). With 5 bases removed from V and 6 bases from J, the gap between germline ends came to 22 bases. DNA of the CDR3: TGTGCCAGCAGCCTAGGGGGAGGGGTCGGTGGTTCTGAAGCTTTCTTT. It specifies CASSLGGGVGGSEAFF.

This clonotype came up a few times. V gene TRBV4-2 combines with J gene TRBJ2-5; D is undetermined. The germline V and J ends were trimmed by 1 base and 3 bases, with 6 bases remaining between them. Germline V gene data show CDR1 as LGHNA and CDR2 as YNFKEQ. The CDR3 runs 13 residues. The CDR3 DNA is TGTGCCAGCAGCCAAGTCCACAAAGAGACCCAGTACTTC. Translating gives CASSQVHKETQYF.

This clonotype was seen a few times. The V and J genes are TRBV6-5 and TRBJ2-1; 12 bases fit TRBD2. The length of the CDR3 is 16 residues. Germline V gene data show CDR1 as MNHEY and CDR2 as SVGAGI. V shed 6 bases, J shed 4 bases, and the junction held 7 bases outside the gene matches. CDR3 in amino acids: CASRELAGGRYNEQFF. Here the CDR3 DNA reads TGTGCCAGCAGAGAGCTAGCGGGAGGGAGGTACAATGAGCAGTTCTTC.

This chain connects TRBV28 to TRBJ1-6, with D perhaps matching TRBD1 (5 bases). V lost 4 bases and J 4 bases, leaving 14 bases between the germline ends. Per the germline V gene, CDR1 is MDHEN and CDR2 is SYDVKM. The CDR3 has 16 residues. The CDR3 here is CASSSEGTDYNSPLHF. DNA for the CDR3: TGTGCCAGCAGTTCCGAAGGGACGGATTATAATTCACCCCTCCACTTT.

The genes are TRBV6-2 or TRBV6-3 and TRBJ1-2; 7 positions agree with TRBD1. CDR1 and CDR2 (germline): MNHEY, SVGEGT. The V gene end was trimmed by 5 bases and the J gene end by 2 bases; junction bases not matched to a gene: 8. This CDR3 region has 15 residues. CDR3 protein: CASSQTGLGNYGYTF. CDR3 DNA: TGTGCCAGCAGTCAGACAGGGCTGGGGAACTATGGCTACACCTTC.

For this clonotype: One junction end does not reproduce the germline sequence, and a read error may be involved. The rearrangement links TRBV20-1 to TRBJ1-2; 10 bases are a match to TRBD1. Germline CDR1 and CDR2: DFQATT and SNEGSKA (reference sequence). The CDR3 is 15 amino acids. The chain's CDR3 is CSARTDRGLHYGYTF. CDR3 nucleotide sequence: TGCAGCGCTAGGACCGACAGGGGGCTTCACTATGGCTACACCTTC.

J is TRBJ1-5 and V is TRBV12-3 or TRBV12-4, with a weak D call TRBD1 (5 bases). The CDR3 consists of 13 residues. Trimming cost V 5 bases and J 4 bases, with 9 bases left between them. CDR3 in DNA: TGTGCCAGCAGTAGGGACCCGAATCAGCCCCAGCATTTT. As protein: CASSRDPNQPQHF.

CDR3 sequence reads: CASRLLEAEQFF. CDR3 in DNA: TGTGCCAGCAGGCTACTAGAGGCTGAGCAGTTCTTC. The chain combines TRBV2 with TRBJ2-1; the D gene is possibly TRBD2 (5 bases). The germline V and J ends were trimmed by 6 bases and 9 bases, with 12 bases remaining between them. Germline V gene sequence: CDR1 SNHLY, CDR2 FYNNEI. The CDR3 has 12 amino acids.

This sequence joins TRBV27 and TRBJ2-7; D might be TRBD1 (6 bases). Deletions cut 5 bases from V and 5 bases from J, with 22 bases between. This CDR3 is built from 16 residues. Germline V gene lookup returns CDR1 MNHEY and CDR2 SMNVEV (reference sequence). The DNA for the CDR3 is TGTGCCAGCAGTGCCGGAATGGCGTCAGGGGTCCACGAGCAGTACTTC. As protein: CASSAGMASGVHEQYF.

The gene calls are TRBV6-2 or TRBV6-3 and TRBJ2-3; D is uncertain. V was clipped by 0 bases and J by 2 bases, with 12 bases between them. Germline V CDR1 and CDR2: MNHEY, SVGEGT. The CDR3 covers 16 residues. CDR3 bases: TGTGCCAGCAGTTACTCGGAGCCACGATACACAGATACGCAGTATTTT. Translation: CASSYSEPRYTDTQYF.

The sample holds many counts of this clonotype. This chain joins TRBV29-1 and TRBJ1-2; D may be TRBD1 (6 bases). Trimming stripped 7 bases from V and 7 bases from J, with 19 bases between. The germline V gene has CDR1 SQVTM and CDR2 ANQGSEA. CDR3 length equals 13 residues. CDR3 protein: CSATGDRPSGYTF. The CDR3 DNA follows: TGCAGCGCAACTGGAGACAGGCCTTCTGGCTACACCTTC.

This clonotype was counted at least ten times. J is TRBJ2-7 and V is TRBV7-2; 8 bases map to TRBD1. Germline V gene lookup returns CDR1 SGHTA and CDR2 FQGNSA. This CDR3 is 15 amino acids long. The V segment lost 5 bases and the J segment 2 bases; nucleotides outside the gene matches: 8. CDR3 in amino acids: CASSLGGTGAYEQYF. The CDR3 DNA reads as TGTGCCAGCAGCCTCGGTGGGACAGGTGCCTACGAGCAGTACTTC. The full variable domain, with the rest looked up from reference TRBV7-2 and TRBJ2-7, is GAGVSQSPSNKVTEKGKDVELRCDPISGHTALYWYRQSLGQGLEFLIYFQGNSAPDKSGLPSDRFSAERTGGSVSTLTIQRTQQEDSAVYLCASSLGGTGAYEQYFGPGTRLTVT.

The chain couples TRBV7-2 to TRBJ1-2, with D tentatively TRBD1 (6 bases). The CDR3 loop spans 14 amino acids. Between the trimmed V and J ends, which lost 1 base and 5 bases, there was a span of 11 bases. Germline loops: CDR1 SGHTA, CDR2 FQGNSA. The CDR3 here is CASSLGEGGYGYTF. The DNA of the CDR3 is TGTGCCAGCAGCTTAGGGGAAGGGGGATATGGCTACACCTTC.

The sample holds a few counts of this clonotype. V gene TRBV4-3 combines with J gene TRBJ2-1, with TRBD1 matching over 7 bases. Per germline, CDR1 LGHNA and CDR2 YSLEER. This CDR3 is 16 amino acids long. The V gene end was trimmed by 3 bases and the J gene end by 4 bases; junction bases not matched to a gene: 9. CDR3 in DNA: TGCGCCAGCAGCCAGGCCGGGGCAGGGGGTTACAATGAGCAGTTCTTC. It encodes CASSQAGAGGYNEQFF.

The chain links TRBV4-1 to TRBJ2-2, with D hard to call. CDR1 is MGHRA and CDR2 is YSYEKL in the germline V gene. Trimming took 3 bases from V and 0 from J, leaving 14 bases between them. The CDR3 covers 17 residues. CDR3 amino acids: CASSQFMGKANTGELFF. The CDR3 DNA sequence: TGCGCCAGCAGCCAGTTTATGGGGAAAGCGAACACCGGGGAGCTGTTTTTT.

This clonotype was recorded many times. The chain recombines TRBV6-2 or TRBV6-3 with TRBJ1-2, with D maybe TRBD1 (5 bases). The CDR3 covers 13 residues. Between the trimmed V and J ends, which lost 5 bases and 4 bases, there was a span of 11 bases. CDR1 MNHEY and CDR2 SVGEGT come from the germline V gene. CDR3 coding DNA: TGTGCCAGCAGTCCAGACAGACTCTATGGCTACACCTTC. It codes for CASSPDRLYGYTF.

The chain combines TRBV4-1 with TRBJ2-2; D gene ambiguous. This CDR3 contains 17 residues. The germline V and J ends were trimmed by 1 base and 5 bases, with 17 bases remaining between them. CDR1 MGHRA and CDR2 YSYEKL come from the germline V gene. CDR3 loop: CASSQGLVEMGTGELFF. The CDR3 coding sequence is TGCGCCAGCAGCCAAGGGTTGGTGGAAATGGGGACCGGGGAGCTGTTTTTT.